This T cell receptor (beta chain) was recorded in a study of blood T cell repertoires in COVID-19. V lost 5 bases to trimming and J lost 2 bases; unmatched junction nucleotides: 5. This CDR3 region has 16 residues. The germline gives CDR1 MNHEY, CDR2 SMNVEV (reference sequence). Sequencing was performed with immunoSEQ multiplex PCR; in TCRdb, only in-frame clones are kept and a portion is missing. The repertoire holds around 250,000 clones, with around 84% as singletons. The sequence was collected from a woman in her forties who had recovered from COVID-19. Sequenced: peripheral blood. The chain employs TRBV27 and TRBJ2-6; 8 positions agree with TRBD1. CDR3 sequence reads: CASSPDRGTGANVLTF. CDR3 coding DNA: TGTGCCAGCAGTCCTGACAGGGGAACTGGGGCCAACGTCCTGACTTTC.